This T cell receptor beta chain was retrieved from a study of T cell changes during pregnancy in multiple sclerosis. TCRdb keeps only in-frame clones here, not all; method: immunoSEQ multiplex PCR. Here the sample spans tens of thousands of clones, 80% to 95% being singletons. This TCR was sampled from a female donor in good health, enrolled as a control in a pregnancy study. The sequences come from peripheral blood, collected in the first trimester of pregnancy.

CDR3 amino acids: CASSPDRGSDTQYF. CDR3 nucleotides: TGTGCCAGCAGTCCCGACAGGGGGTCAGATACGCAGTATTTT. The rearrangement links TRBV27 to TRBJ2-3, with TRBD1 matching over 9 bases. There are 14 residues in the CDR3. Germline CDR1 and CDR2: MNHEY and SMNVEV (reference sequence). V shed 5 bases, J shed 4 bases, and the junction held 4 bases outside the gene matches.